This T cell receptor beta chain was recorded in a study of cytomegalovirus exposure and HLA in healthy donors. Broader study findings: There were some public TCRs occurring in many donors, but most TCR sequences were rare. Published work reported that the classifier diagnosed cytomegalovirus status with high specificity and sensitivity. A later analysis, which compared TCR beta chains of equal frequency, found the HLA-associated ones more clonally expanded.

The V end was cut by 3 bases, the J end by 2 bases, with 11 bases between. The CDR3 spans 16 residues. The germline gives CDR1 MNHNS, CDR2 SASEGT. In regard to this clone: Its antigen remains unidentified.

Healthy bone marrow donors supplied every sample. The PCR ran on 60 Vbeta and 13 Jbeta primers. TCRdb's copy holds only in-frame clones and misses some; the assay was immunoSEQ multiplex PCR. The table has 70,000 or so clones, 75% to 90% seen once. The chain employs TRBV6-1 and TRBJ2-6; perhaps TRBD1 as D (5 bases). The origin of this receptor is a woman in her 30s in good health and CMV-seronegative. The sample consisted of PBMCs. CDR3 amino acids: CASSDSPGTGANVLTF. CDR3 in DNA: TGTGCCAGCAGTGATAGCCCAGGGACTGGGGCCAACGTCCTGACTTTC.